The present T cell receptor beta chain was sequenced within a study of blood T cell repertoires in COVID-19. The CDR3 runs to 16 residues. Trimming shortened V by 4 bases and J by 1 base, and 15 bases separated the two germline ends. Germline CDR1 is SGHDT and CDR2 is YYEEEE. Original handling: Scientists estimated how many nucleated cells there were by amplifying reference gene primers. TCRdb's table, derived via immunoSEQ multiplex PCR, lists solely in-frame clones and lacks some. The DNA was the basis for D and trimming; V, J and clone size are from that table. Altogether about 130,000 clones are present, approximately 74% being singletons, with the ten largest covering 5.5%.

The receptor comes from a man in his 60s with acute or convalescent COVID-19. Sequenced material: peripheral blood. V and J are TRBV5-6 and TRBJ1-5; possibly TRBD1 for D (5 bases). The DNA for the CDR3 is TGTGCCAGCAGCCAAGCTAGGGGAAGGAGCAATCAGCCCCAGCATTTT. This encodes CASSQARGRSNQPQHF. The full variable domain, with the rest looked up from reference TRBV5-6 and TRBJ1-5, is DAGVTQSPTHLIKTRGQQVTLRCSPKSGHDTVSWYQQALGQGPQFIFQYYEEEERQRGNFPDRFSGHQFPNYSSELNVNALLLGDSALYLCASSQARGRSNQPQHFGDGTRLSIL.